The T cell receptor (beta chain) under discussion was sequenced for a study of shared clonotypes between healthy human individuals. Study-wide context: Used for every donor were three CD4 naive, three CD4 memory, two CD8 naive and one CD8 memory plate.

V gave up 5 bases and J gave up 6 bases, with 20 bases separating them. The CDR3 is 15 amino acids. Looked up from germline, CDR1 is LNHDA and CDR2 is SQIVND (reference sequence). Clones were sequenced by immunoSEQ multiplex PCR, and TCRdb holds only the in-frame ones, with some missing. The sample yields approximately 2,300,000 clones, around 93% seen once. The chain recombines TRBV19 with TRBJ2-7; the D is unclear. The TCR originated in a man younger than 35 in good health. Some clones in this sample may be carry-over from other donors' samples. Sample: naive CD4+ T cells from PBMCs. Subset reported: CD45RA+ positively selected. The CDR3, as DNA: TGTGCCAGTAGTCCCGCCCTATTGGGGTCAGGCGAGCAGTACTTC. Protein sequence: CASSPALLGSGEQYF.